The 28 T cell receptor beta chains below come from one sample, sequenced in a study of cytomegalovirus exposure and HLA in healthy donors. The PCR made use of 60 Vbeta and 13 Jbeta primers. Repertoires were generated with immunoSEQ multiplex PCR, while TCRdb's copy carries only in-frame clones and drops some. Of about 160,000 clones in the sample, roughly 80% were seen once. Sequencing was done on a sample of PBMCs. The source of these receptors is a woman aged 50 to 65 in good health and CMV-seronegative.

The V call is TRBV5-3, the J call TRBJ1-5; 10 positions match TRBD1. TRBV5-3 is reported as an ORF; its role is uncertain. This CDR3 region has 14 residues. V gave up 4 bases and J gave up 8 bases; unmatched junction bases: 6. The CDR3 region is CARSPGQGRKPQHF. The CDR3 DNA reads TGTGCCAGAAGCCCGGGACAGGGGAGAAAGCCCCAGCATTTT.

This clone was detected once. This sequence joins TRBV5-1 and TRBJ2-6, with 8 bases fitting TRBD1. V shed 2 bases, J shed 0 bases, and the junction held 7 bases outside the gene matches. Germline values: CDR1 SGHRS, CDR2 YFSETQ. The CDR3 totals 18 residues. The CDR3 reads CASSLRQGTVSGANVLTF. CDR3 in DNA: TGCGCCAGCAGCTTACGACAGGGGACGGTCTCTGGGGCCAACGTCCTGACTTTC.

This clone was seen only a few times. The chain recombines TRBV12-5 with TRBJ1-2; maybe TRBD1 (6 bases). This CDR3 spans 17 amino acids. Germline loops: CDR1 LGHNT, CDR2 FRNRAP. The V gene lost 0 bases and the J gene lost 3 bases, with 17 bases spanning the gap. CDR3 sequence: CASGLVPRGGAHYGYTF. In DNA form, the CDR3 reads TGTGCTAGTGGTTTGGTTCCTCGGGGGGGGGCTCACTATGGCTACACCTTC.

V is TRBV7-2 and J is TRBJ2-3; D unclear. The germline V gene encodes CDR1 SGHTA and CDR2 FQGNSA. This CDR3 is 14 amino acids long. Trimming took off 5 bases at V and 0 bases at J, with 9 bases between the two ends. CDR3 residues: CASSLRSSTDTQYF. CDR3 DNA sequence: TGTGCCAGCAGCCTTCGTTCTAGCACAGATACGCAGTATTTT.

V gene TRBV11-2 combines with J gene TRBJ2-1; 11 bases match TRBD2. This CDR3 spans 16 amino acids. The germline V gene has CDR1 SGHAT and CDR2 FQNNGV. V trimming: 1 base; J trimming: 3 bases; junction bases outside the gene matches: 2. The CDR3 region is CASSLGGLAGYNEQFF. CDR3 DNA: TGTGCCAGCAGCTTAGGAGGACTAGCGGGCTACAATGAGCAGTTCTTC.

The chain couples TRBV10-3 to TRBJ1-3; perhaps TRBD1 as D (5 bases). V lost 11 bases and J lost 0, with 17 bases in between. Germline V gene data show CDR1 as ENHRY and CDR2 as SYGVKD. The CDR3 contains 15 residues. CDR3 DNA: TGTGCCGTAACCCCCGGGGGGTCCTCTGGAAACACCATATATTTT. This sequence encodes CAVTPGGSSGNTIYF.

This clone was picked up one time. The chain links TRBV11-2 to TRBJ2-1; D is possibly TRBD2 (5 bases). CDR1 SGHAT and CDR2 FQNNGV come from the germline V gene. CDR3 length: 13 amino acids. V lost 1 base, J lost 8 bases, and 9 bases lay in between. This CDR3 reads CASSLGGFYEQFF. DNA of the CDR3: TGTGCCAGCAGCTTAGGAGGGTTCTATGAGCAGTTCTTC.

This clone occurred a few times. This chain joins TRBV6-6 and TRBJ2-3; D may be TRBD2 (5 bases). Germline V lookup: CDR1 MNHNY, CDR2 SVGAGI (reference sequence). CDR3 length equals 15 residues. Trimming shortened V by 1 base and J by 4 bases, and 12 bases separated the two germline ends. CDR3 DNA: TGTGCCAGCAGTTACTGGGGAGAGCGCGCAGATACGCAGTATTTT. Translation: CASSYWGERADTQYF.

The chain couples TRBV10-3 to TRBJ1-2; D unresolved. The CDR3 has 13 residues. V was shortened by 4 bases and J by 4 bases, with 10 bases between the two germline ends. Germline-derived CDR1 and CDR2 are ENHRY and SYGVKD. As DNA, the CDR3 is TGTGCCATCAGTGTTCAGATCCTCTATGGCTACACCTTC. Protein sequence: CAISVQILYGYTF.

The chain carries TRBV5-4 and TRBJ2-1; 14 positions agree with TRBD2. The CDR3 loop spans 15 amino acids. Germline values: CDR1 SGHNT, CDR2 YYREEE (reference sequence). The V gene end was trimmed by 4 bases and the J gene end by 8 bases; junction bases not matched to a gene: 5. CDR3 sequence: CASSPGTSGSYEQFF. For the CDR3, the DNA is TGTGCCAGCAGCCCCGGGACTAGCGGGAGCTATGAGCAGTTCTTC.

CDR3 bases: TGTGCCAGCAGTCCTACAGGGAACCCCTACGAGCAGTACTTC. Its protein is CASSPTGNPYEQYF. J is TRBJ2-7 and V is TRBV9, with a tentative D call TRBD1 (6 bases). The CDR3 length is 14 residues. Germline V gene sequence: CDR1 SGDLS, CDR2 YYNGEE. V lost 5 bases and J 2 bases, leaving 14 bases between the germline ends.

The chain recombines TRBV7-2 with TRBJ1-1; possible D gene TRBD1, 6 bases. Trimming removed 5 bases at V and 2 bases at J, with 15 bases between. Per germline, CDR1 SGHTA and CDR2 FQGNSA. This CDR3 comprises 15 residues. CDR3 nucleotides: TGTGCCAGCAGCCTCTCGGGGGGGCCTAACACTGAAGCTTTCTTT. This codes for CASSLSGGPNTEAFF. Full variable domain (remainder filled in from reference TRBV7-2 and TRBJ1-1): GAGVSQSPSNKVTEKGKDVELRCDPISGHTALYWYRQSLGQGLEFLIYFQGNSAPDKSGLPSDRFSAERTGGSVSTLTIQRTQQEDSAVYLCASSLSGGPNTEAFFGQGTRLTVV.

This clone has a single count. This may come from a read error, since a much larger clone is one base off. The chain is built from TRBV5-8 and TRBJ1-2; D is perhaps TRBD1 (6 bases). The CDR3 consists of 12 residues. V was pared by 4 bases and J by 5 bases, with 9 bases between. Germline V gene data show CDR1 as SGHTS and CDR2 as YDEGEE. The CDR3 loop is CASSPQGYGYTF. The CDR3 coding sequence is TGTGCCAGCAGCCCCCAGGGGTATGGCTACACCTTC.

This chain's CDR3 is CASGTDNTGELFF. The CDR3 DNA reads as TGTGCCAGCGGGACAGACAACACCGGGGAGCTGTTTTTT. The rearrangement joins TRBV6-1 to TRBJ2-2, with 7 bases aligning to TRBD1. The CDR3 extends over 13 amino acids. With V trimmed by 8 bases and J by 2 bases, 2 bases remained unmatched. The germline CDR1 and CDR2 sequences are MNHNS and SASEGT.

The chain combines TRBV30 with TRBJ1-1; 7 bases align to TRBD1. Germline CDR1 and CDR2: GTSNPN and SVGIG (reference sequence). V gave up 7 bases and J gave up 3 bases; unmatched junction bases: 11. The length of the CDR3 is 14 residues. In DNA, the CDR3 is TGTGCCTACCAATTGACAGGGCCCGACACTGAAGCTTTCTTT. This codes for CAYQLTGPDTEAFF.

The chain couples TRBV7-2 to TRBJ2-5; the match to TRBD2 covers 8 bases. The V segment lost 1 base and the J segment 5 bases; nucleotides outside the gene matches: 9. This CDR3 comprises 16 residues. Germline V CDR1 and CDR2: SGHTA, FQGNSA. The CDR3 coding sequence is TGTGCCAGCAGCTTAGTTCTCTCGGGAGGGCCGGAGACCCAGTACTTC. Protein: CASSLVLSGGPETQYF.

This rearrangement joins TRBV7-9 to TRBJ1-4; tentatively, D is TRBD1 (5 bases). Germline V gives CDR1 SEHNR, CDR2 FQNEAQ (reference sequence). This CDR3 contains 14 residues. The germline V and J ends were trimmed by 1 base and 4 bases, with 7 bases remaining between them. In nucleotides, the CDR3 is TGTGCCAGCAGCTTAGGACAGATTAATGAAAAACTGTTTTTT. Translation: CASSLGQINEKLFF.

The chain has TRBV7-2 and TRBJ1-1; a possible D gene is TRBD1 (5 bases). Germline V gene sequence: CDR1 SGHTA, CDR2 FQGNSA. V was clipped by 5 bases and J by 0 bases, with 10 bases between them. This CDR3 spans 14 amino acids. CDR3 residues: CASSPRQMNTEAFF. The CDR3 DNA sequence: TGTGCCAGCAGCCCTCGACAGATGAACACTGAAGCTTTCTTT.

The rearrangement joins TRBV28 to TRBJ2-1; 9 bases match TRBD2. The CDR3 loop spans 14 amino acids. J lost 3 bases, V lost 6 bases, and 3 bases had no gene match. The germline gives CDR1 MDHEN, CDR2 SYDVKM. The CDR3 DNA follows: TGTGCCAGCAGGACTAGCGGAGACTACAATGAGCAGTTCTTC. As protein: CASRTSGDYNEQFF.

This rearrangement joins TRBV19 to TRBJ1-2; D gene uncertain. This CDR3 is built from 11 residues. Germline-derived CDR1 and CDR2 are LNHDA and SQIVND (reference sequence). The ends were cut back, 8 bases at V and 4 bases at J, with 8 bases in the middle. CDR3 nucleotides: TGTGCCAGTTATTACTTCTATGGCTACACCTTC. Its translation is CASYYFYGYTF.

Concerning this clone itself: This sample includes further DNA sequences coding for the same CDR3. The J gene is TRBJ1-3, the V gene TRBV5-1; D is undetermined. Germline V gene data show CDR1 as SGHRS and CDR2 as YFSETQ. Trimming shortened V by 5 bases and J by 0 bases, and 9 bases separated the two germline ends. CDR3 length: 14 amino acids. The CDR3 here is CASSSGSSGNTIYF. The CDR3 nucleotides are TGCGCCAGCAGTTCGGGGAGCTCTGGAAACACCATATATTTT. The whole variable domain, remainder taken from reference TRBV5-1 and TRBJ1-3, is KAGVTQTPRYLIKTRGQQVTLSCSPISGHRSVSWYQQTPGQGLQFLFEYFSETQRNKGNFPGRFSGRQFSNSRSEMNVSTLELGDSALYLCASSSGSSGNTIYFGEGSWLTVV.

This chain joins TRBV19 and TRBJ1-1; 7 bases match TRBD1. From germline, CDR1 is LNHDA and CDR2 SQIVND (reference sequence). The CDR3 is 14 amino acids. Trimming took 3 bases from V and 4 from J; bases not matched to a gene: 5. CDR3 in amino acids: CASSIGGGVTEAFF. The DNA for the CDR3 is TGTGCCAGTAGTATCGGAGGGGGCGTCACTGAAGCTTTCTTT.

The genes are TRBV30 and TRBJ1-6; 7 bases are shared with TRBD1. The CDR3 runs to 18 residues. Germline CDR1 GTSNPN, CDR2 SVGIG (reference sequence). The J segment lost 6 bases and the V segment lost 3 bases, leaving 17 bases of the junction unmatched. The CDR3 region is CAWSRDLQGIIVNSPLHF. As DNA, the CDR3 is TGTGCCTGGAGCCGGGACCTACAGGGGATCATCGTTAATTCACCCCTCCACTTT.

V is TRBV27 and J is TRBJ1-1; 8 bases agree with TRBD1. CDR3 length equals 12 residues. V trimming: 8 bases; J trimming: 7 bases; junction bases outside the gene matches: 6. Germline lookup yields CDR1 MNHEY and CDR2 SMNVEV (reference sequence). CDR3 DNA: TGTGCCAGCTACAGGGGGGTGGGTGAAGCTTTCTTT. It encodes CASYRGVGEAFF.

V usage is TRBV9 and J usage is TRBJ2-3, with 7 bases matching TRBD2. Trimming removed 3 bases from V and 0 bases from J; junction bases left unmatched: 7. Germline CDR1 and CDR2: SGDLS and YYNGEE. The CDR3 totals 16 residues. The CDR3 loop reads CASSARAGRSTDTQYF. CDR3 coding DNA: TGTGCCAGCAGCGCCAGAGCGGGGAGAAGCACAGATACGCAGTATTTT.

CDR3 amino acids: CASSLAREFAGGGNEQFF. The CDR3 DNA reads TGTGCCAGCAGCTTGGCCAGAGAGTTTGCGGGAGGGGGCAATGAGCAGTTCTTC. The chain recombines TRBV7-4 with TRBJ2-1, with 9 positions matching TRBD2. The CDR3 consists of 18 residues. The ends lost 3 bases at V and 6 bases at J; junction bases unmatched: 15. The germline V gene encodes CDR1 SGHVT and CDR2 SQSDAQ.

Remarks on this clone: Within the sample, other DNA sequences also encode this same CDR3. The J gene is TRBJ1-3, the V gene TRBV19; TRBD1 might be the D (6 bases). The CDR3 runs 17 residues. Germline V gene data show CDR1 as LNHDA and CDR2 as SQIVND (reference sequence). V dropped 5 bases and J dropped 0 bases, with 17 bases sitting between them. Written as DNA, the CDR3 is TGTGCCAGTAGTTATCGCGGACAGTCTTTCTCTGGAAACACCATATATTTT. Protein sequence: CASSYRGQSFSGNTIYF. Variable domain in full (rest from reference TRBV19 and TRBJ1-3): DGGITQSPKYLFRKEGQNVTLSCEQNLNHDAMYWYRQDPGQGLRLIYYSQIVNDFQKGDIAEGYSVSREKKESFPLTVTSAQKNPTAFYLCASSYRGQSFSGNTIYFGEGSWLTVV.

The J gene is TRBJ2-7, the V gene TRBV4-3; 7 bases map to TRBD1. V shed 4 bases and J 1 base; nucleotides not matched to a gene: 7. The CDR3 is made up of 15 amino acids. In germline, CDR1 is LGHNA, CDR2 YSLEER. The chain's CDR3 is CASSLGQAQSYEQYF. As DNA, the CDR3 is TGCGCCAGCAGCCTCGGACAGGCTCAGTCCTACGAGCAGTACTTC.